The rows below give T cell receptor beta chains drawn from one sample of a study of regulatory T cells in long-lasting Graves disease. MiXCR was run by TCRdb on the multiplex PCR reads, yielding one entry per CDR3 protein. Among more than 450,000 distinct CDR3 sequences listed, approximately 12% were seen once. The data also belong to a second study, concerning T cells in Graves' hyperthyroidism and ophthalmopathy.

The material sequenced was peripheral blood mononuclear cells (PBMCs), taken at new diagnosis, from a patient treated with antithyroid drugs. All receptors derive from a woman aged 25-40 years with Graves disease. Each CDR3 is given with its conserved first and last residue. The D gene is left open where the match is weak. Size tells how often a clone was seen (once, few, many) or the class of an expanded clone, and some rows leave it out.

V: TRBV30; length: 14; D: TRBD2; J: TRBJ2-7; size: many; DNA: TGTGCCTGGAGAGGCGGCGGGAGTCGCTACGAGCAGTACTTC; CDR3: CAWRGGGSRYEQYF
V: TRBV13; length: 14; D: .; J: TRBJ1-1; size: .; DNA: TGTGCCAGCAGCCCCCTGTCCGTGACCCCTGAAGCTTTCTTT; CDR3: CASSPLSVTPEAFF
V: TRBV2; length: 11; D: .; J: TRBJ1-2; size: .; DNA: TGTGCCAGCGACCGACAGGAGCGGAGCGCCTTC; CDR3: CASDRQERSAF
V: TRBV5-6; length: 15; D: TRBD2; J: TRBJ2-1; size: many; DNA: TGTGCCAGCAGCTTCAGGACTAGCGGGAGATATTTGGAGTTCTTC; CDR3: CASSFRTSGRYLEFF
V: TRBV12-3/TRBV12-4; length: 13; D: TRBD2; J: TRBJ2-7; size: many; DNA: TGTGCCAGCAGGACTAGCGGGACCTACGAGCAGTACTTC; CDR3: CASRTSGTYEQYF
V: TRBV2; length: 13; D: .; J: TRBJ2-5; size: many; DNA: TGTGCCAGCAGCAATACCAATCAAGAGACCCAGTACTTC; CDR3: CASSNTNQETQYF
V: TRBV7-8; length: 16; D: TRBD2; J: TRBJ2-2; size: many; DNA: TGTGCCAGCAGCTACGGACTGGCGGGAGTGGTCGAGGAGCTGTTTTTT; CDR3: CASSYGLAGVVEELFF
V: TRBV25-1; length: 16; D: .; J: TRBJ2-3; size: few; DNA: TGTGCCAGCAGTGCCAACTCCGGGACCTTCACAGATACGCAGTATTTT; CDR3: CASSANSGTFTDTQYF
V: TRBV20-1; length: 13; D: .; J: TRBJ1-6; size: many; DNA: TGCAGTGCTAGTAGGGATTATAATTCACCCCTCCACTTT; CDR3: CSASRDYNSPLHF
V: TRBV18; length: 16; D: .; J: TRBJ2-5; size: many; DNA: TGTGCCAGCTCACCTCAAGCGCGGGACAGCCAAGAGACCCAGTACTTC; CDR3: CASSPQARDSQETQYF
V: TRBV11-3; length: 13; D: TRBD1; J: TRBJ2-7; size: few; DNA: TGTGCCAGCGCAGCAACAGGGGACTACGAGCAGTACTTC; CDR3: CASAATGDYEQYF
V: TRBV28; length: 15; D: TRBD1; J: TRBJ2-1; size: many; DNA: TGTGCCAGCAGTTTCGGGACAGGGGATTACAATGAGCAGTTCTTC; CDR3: CASSFGTGDYNEQFF
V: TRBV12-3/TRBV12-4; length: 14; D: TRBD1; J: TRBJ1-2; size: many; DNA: TGTGCCAGCAGCCCCATCCGGGACAGCTATGGCTACACCTTC; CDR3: CASSPIRDSYGYTF
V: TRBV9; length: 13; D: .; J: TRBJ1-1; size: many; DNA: TGTGCCAGCAGCGACAGGATGAACACTGAAGCTTTCTTT; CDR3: CASSDRMNTEAFF
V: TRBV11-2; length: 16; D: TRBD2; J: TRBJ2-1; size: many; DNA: TGTGCCAGCAGCTTTGCGGCGGGAGTCGGGTACAATGAGCAGTTCTTC; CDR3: CASSFAAGVGYNEQFF
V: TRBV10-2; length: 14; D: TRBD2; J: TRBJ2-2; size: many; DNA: TGCGCCAGCAGCCTTAGCGGGATCTCCGGGGAGCTGTTTTTT; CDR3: CASSLSGISGELFF
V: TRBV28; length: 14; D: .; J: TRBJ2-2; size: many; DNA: TGTGCCAGCAGGTTGGCTTTGAACACCGGGGAGCTGTTTTTT; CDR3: CASRLALNTGELFF
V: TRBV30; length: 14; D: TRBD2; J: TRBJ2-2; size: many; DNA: TGTGCCTGGAGGCTAGCGGGAGCGACCGGGGAGCTGTTTTTT; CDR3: CAWRLAGATGELFF
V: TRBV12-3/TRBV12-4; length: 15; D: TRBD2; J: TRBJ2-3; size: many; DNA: TGTGCCAGCAGCCCCGGTGAGGGAGGGACAGATACGCAGTATTTT; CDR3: CASSPGEGGTDTQYF
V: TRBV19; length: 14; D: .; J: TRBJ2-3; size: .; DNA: TGTGCCAGTAGTACCTTATTTTCAGCAGATACGCAGTATTTT; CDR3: CASSTLFSADTQYF
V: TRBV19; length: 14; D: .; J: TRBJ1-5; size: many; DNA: TGTGCCAGTAGTATAGTCCAGGACAATCAGCCCCAGCATTTT; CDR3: CASSIVQDNQPQHF
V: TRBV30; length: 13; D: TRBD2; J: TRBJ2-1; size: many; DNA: TGTGCCTGGAGTGTAGGAGCGGGGAATGAGCAGTTCTTC; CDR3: CAWSVGAGNEQFF
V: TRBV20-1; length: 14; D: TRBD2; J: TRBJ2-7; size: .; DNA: TGCAGTGCTAGAGTAGCGGGAGCGTCCCACGAGCAGTACTTC; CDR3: CSARVAGASHEQYF
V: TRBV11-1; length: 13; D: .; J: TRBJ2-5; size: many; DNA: TGTGCCAGCAGCTTAGGGGTTTCGGAGACCCAGTACTTC; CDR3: CASSLGVSETQYF